Shown below are 25 T cell receptor beta chains from a single sample sequenced in a study of cytomegalovirus exposure and HLA in healthy donors (dated by TCRdb to 2017 to 2019). The library was made by the immunoSEQ multiplex PCR assay. A mixture of 60 forward primers for TCR Vbeta segments and 13 reverse primers for TCR Jbeta segments was used in the multiplex PCR. Entries here come from immuneACCESS through TCRdb and include only in-frame sequences with V and J called. Some clones fail to appear in such tables; in the studies checked, an unresolved V gene covers under half of the shortfall, and the cause of the remainder is unknown. Within this sample are more than 95,000 clones, with 79% of them counted one time only. The ten largest clones add up to 3.5% to 4.5% of the sample. Specimen: PBMCs. The receptors originated from a young man in good health and CMV-seropositive.

The chain has TRBV6-4 and TRBJ2-2; 7 positions agree with TRBD1. This CDR3 contains 15 residues. Trimming cost V 0 bases and J 7 bases; bases outside gene matches: 5. Per germline, CDR1 MRHNA and CDR2 SNTAGT. As DNA, the CDR3 is TGTGCCAGCAGTGACTCAGAGGGGGCCGGCGGGGAGCTGTTTTTT. This translates into CASSDSEGAGGELFF.

V is TRBV2 and J is TRBJ2-1; tentatively, D is TRBD2 (5 bases). CDR3 size: 14 residues. Germline V gene data show CDR1 as SNHLY and CDR2 as FYNNEI. The V gene lost 7 bases and the J gene lost 0 bases, with 10 bases spanning the gap. This CDR3 is CASKAVLSYNEQFF. The CDR3 region has the DNA TGTGCCAGCAAAGCGGTACTCTCCTACAATGAGCAGTTCTTC.

V usage is TRBV4-3 and J usage is TRBJ2-5, with D possibly TRBD2 on 5 matching bases. The CDR3 sequence is 15 residues long. V lost 3 bases and J lost 5, with 16 bases in between. Germline values: CDR1 LGHNA, CDR2 YSLEER. The DNA for the CDR3 is TGCGCCAGCAGCCACGAGCGGACCCACGGGGAGACCCAGTACTTC. Encoded protein: CASSHERTHGETQYF.

V is TRBV4-1 and J is TRBJ2-1; 7 nucleotides line up with TRBD2. Looked up from germline, CDR1 is MGHRA and CDR2 is YSYEKL. V dropped 4 bases and J dropped 7; count of bases not matched to a gene: 10. This CDR3 contains 15 residues. The CDR3 spells CASSLLAVDKNEQFF. DNA of the CDR3: TGCGCCAGCAGCCTTCTAGCGGTGGATAAGAATGAGCAGTTCTTC.

There are a few counts of this clone. V usage is TRBV30 and J usage is TRBJ2-1, with TRBD1 matching 9 bases. CDR3 size: 14 residues. Trimming removed 1 base from V and 3 bases from J; junction bases left unmatched: 1. Germline V gives CDR1 GTSNPN, CDR2 SVGIG (reference sequence). The CDR3 sequence: CAWSEGQGYNEQFF. CDR3 nucleotide sequence: TGTGCCTGGAGTGAGGGACAGGGCTACAATGAGCAGTTCTTC.

This clone was observed a handful of times. The CDR3 nucleotides read TGTGCCAGCAGCTCTAGGATCGGGACAGGGAGGGAGACCCAGTACTTC. It is translated as CASSSRIGTGRETQYF. The rearrangement uses TRBV6-6 and TRBJ2-5; 9 bases line up with TRBD1. J gave up 5 bases and V 6 bases, and 13 bases lay outside the gene matches. The length of the CDR3 is 16 residues. The V gene's germline CDR1 is MNHNY and CDR2 SVGAGI (reference sequence).

The chain has TRBV27 and TRBJ2-7, with 7 positions matching TRBD2. The germline gives CDR1 MNHEY, CDR2 SMNVEV (reference sequence). This CDR3 is built from 15 residues. V lost 3 bases to trimming and J lost 2 bases; unmatched junction nucleotides: 7. CDR3 loop: CASSLRTSVPYEQYF. Written as DNA, the CDR3 is TGTGCCAGCAGTTTGCGCACTAGCGTACCCTACGAGCAGTACTTC.

The chain uses TRBV30 and TRBJ1-1; 7 bases agree with TRBD1. The J segment lost 5 bases and the V segment lost 0 bases, leaving 3 bases of the junction unmatched. Germline-derived CDR1 and CDR2 are GTSNPN and SVGIG (reference sequence). This CDR3 region has 13 residues. Written as DNA, the CDR3 is TGTGCCTGGAGTGTAGGGGGCAATACTGAAGCTTTCTTT. As protein: CAWSVGGNTEAFF.

The chain joins TRBV5-1 to TRBJ2-7; tentatively, D is TRBD1 (6 bases). Trimming stripped 4 bases from V and 4 bases from J, with 15 bases between. Germline CDR1 and CDR2: SGHRS and YFSETQ. CDR3 length: 14 amino acids. This CDR3 is CASSPQTGDYEQYF. The CDR3 bases are TGCGCCAGCAGCCCGCAGACAGGTGATTACGAGCAGTACTTC.

On this clone itself: Germline and junction disagree at one end, which may indicate a read error. The J gene is TRBJ2-7, the V gene TRBV7-9; TRBD1 aligns across 10 bases. The CDR3 is made up of 16 amino acids. Germline V CDR1 and CDR2: SEHNR, FQNEAQ (reference sequence). The DNA for the CDR3 is TGTTCCAGCAGCTTAGGGGGACAGGGGAGGTCCTACGAGCAGTACTTC. Residues: CSSSLGGQGRSYEQYF.

The V call is TRBV5-1, the J call TRBJ2-1; D is possibly TRBD1 (5 bases). The germline gives CDR1 SGHRS, CDR2 YFSETQ. V dropped 5 bases and J dropped 5 bases, with 14 bases sitting between them. The CDR3 contains 14 residues. The CDR3 nucleotides are TGCGCCAGCAGAGGGCAGGGTGGAAACAATGAGCAGTTCTTC. The encoded protein is CASRGQGGNNEQFF.

The chain has TRBV6-6 and TRBJ1-1; tentative D call: TRBD1 (6 bases). Trimming cost V 2 bases and J 2 bases, with 9 bases left between them. The CDR3 sequence is 14 residues long. Germline-derived CDR1 and CDR2 are MNHNY and SVGAGI (reference sequence). CDR3 sequence reads: CASSYEGVNTEAFF. In DNA form, the CDR3 reads TGTGCCAGCAGTTACGAGGGGGTAAACACTGAAGCTTTCTTT.

The CDR3 bases are TGCGCCAGCAGCCAAGACGCCAGGGGATGGTCCGGGGAGCTGTTTTTT. Residues: CASSQDARGWSGELFF. The rearrangement joins TRBV4-3 to TRBJ2-2; possibly TRBD1 for D (6 bases). The CDR3 consists of 16 residues. Trimming took off 0 bases at V and 6 bases at J, with 14 bases between the two ends. Germline loops: CDR1 LGHNA, CDR2 YSLEER.

This clone showed up just once. The rearrangement joins TRBV28 to TRBJ1-2; TRBD1 aligns across 8 bases. The CDR3 has 14 amino acids. Germline V lookup: CDR1 MDHEN, CDR2 SYDVKM. The V gene end was trimmed by 6 bases and the J gene end by 14 bases; junction bases not matched to a gene: 17. The CDR3 nucleotides read TGTGCCAGCAGCTCAACAGGGGGTGCGGGGCGTTTAACCTTC. Residues: CASSSTGGAGRLTF.

A remark on this clone: At one end, the junction sequence differs from germline, possibly due to a read error. The rearrangement links TRBV5-4 to TRBJ2-1; 9 positions match TRBD2. Looked up from germline, CDR1 is SGHNT and CDR2 is YYREEE (reference sequence). This CDR3 has 16 amino acids. Here the CDR3 reads CASRLAGGSSYNEQFF. Here the CDR3 DNA reads TGTGCCAGCAGATTGGCGGGGGGGAGCTCCTACAATGAGCAGTTCTTC.

The V and J genes are TRBV5-4 and TRBJ2-4; TRBD1 matches at 10 bases. V trimming: 0 bases; J trimming: 1 base; junction bases outside the gene matches: 4. This CDR3 has 17 amino acids. Germline V gene sequence: CDR1 SGHNT, CDR2 YYREEE (reference sequence). CDR3 DNA sequence: TGTGCCAGCAGCTTGGTCCGGGACAGGGGCGCCAAAAACATTCAGTACTTC. Translated, it gives CASSLVRDRGAKNIQYF.

The CDR3 sequence is CASSLNEGAEAFF. The CDR3 DNA sequence: TGTGCCAGCAGCTTAAACGAGGGGGCTGAAGCTTTCTTT. The chain links TRBV7-2 to TRBJ1-1; TRBD1 is a possible D gene (6 bases). V shed 2 bases and J shed 6 bases, with 10 bases lying between them. This CDR3 has 13 amino acids. CDR1 is SGHTA and CDR2 is FQGNSA in the germline V gene.

The CDR3, as DNA: TGTGCCAGCAGCTCCGCGACTCGCGGGGGGTTTGAGACCCAGTACTTC. It is translated as CASSSATRGGFETQYF. The chain carries TRBV7-9 and TRBJ2-5; TRBD2 matches 8 bases. CDR1 is SEHNR, CDR2 FQNEAQ, per germline (reference sequence). The CDR3 loop spans 16 amino acids. J was trimmed by 5 bases and V by 4 bases; bases with no gene match: 12. Using reference TRBV7-9 and TRBJ2-5 for the parts outside the CDR3, the full variable domain is DTGVSQNPRHKITKRGQNVTFRCDPISEHNRLYWYRQTLGQGPEFLTYFQNEAQLEKSRLLSDRFSAERPKGSFSTLEIQRTEQGDSAMYLCASSSATRGGFETQYFGPGTRLLVL.

The DNA for the CDR3 is TGTGCCAGCAGCGGTAGGGCTAGCGGACGCACAGATACGCAGTATTTT. Translating it yields CASSGRASGRTDTQYF. The chain joins TRBV9 to TRBJ2-3; 7 positions match TRBD2. This CDR3 is built from 16 residues. Germline CDR1 and CDR2: SGDLS and YYNGEE. V shed 3 bases, J shed 1 base, and the junction held 8 bases outside the gene matches.

The chain is built from TRBV27 and TRBJ2-7, with TRBD1 matching 8 bases. This CDR3 comprises 15 residues. V gave up 7 bases and J gave up 6 bases; unmatched junction bases: 14. Looked up from germline, CDR1 is MNHEY and CDR2 is SMNVEV (reference sequence). CDR3 sequence reads: CASTPRQGLLGEQYF. CDR3 in DNA: TGTGCCAGCACCCCCCGACAGGGGCTATTAGGCGAGCAGTACTTC.

This clone was observed once. The genes are TRBV7-9 and TRBJ2-7; 7 bases agree with TRBD1. The CDR3 is 13 amino acids. V trimming: 4 bases; J trimming: 2 bases; junction bases outside the gene matches: 2. Germline V gene lookup returns CDR1 SEHNR and CDR2 FQNEAQ (reference sequence). The CDR3 spells CASSWDSAYEQYF. Written as DNA, the CDR3 is TGTGCCAGCAGCTGGGACAGTGCCTACGAGCAGTACTTC.

This clone has only a few counts. The V call is TRBV5-1, the J call TRBJ2-3; the match to TRBD2 covers 11 bases. Trimming at V came to 4 bases and at J to 2 bases, leaving 6 bases not matched to a gene. The germline gives CDR1 SGHRS, CDR2 YFSETQ. The CDR3 runs to 16 residues. CDR3 loop: CASSPGLADLTDTQYF. As DNA, the CDR3 is TGCGCCAGCAGCCCGGGACTAGCGGATCTCACAGATACGCAGTATTTT.

The chain joins TRBV30 to TRBJ1-1; D gene ambiguous. The CDR3 loop spans 15 amino acids. Germline CDR1 is GTSNPN and CDR2 is SVGIG (reference sequence). V shed 1 base and J shed 3 bases, with 15 bases lying between them. In DNA, the CDR3 is TGTGCCTGGAGTGCAAATAACAATATTTACACTGAAGCTTTCTTT. This codes for CAWSANNNIYTEAFF.

This chain links TRBV7-2 with TRBJ2-7; D might be TRBD1 (6 bases). The germline CDR1 and CDR2 sequences are SGHTA and FQGNSA. With 7 bases removed from V and 0 bases from J, the gap between germline ends came to 13 bases. The CDR3 runs 14 residues. DNA for the CDR3: TGTGCCAGCACCATGACAGGTCCCTCCTACGAGCAGTACTTC. It encodes CASTMTGPSYEQYF. Based on the CDR3 plus reference TRBV7-2 and TRBJ2-7, the full variable domain is GAGVSQSPSNKVTEKGKDVELRCDPISGHTALYWYRQSLGQGLEFLIYFQGNSAPDKSGLPSDRFSAERTGGSVSTLTIQRTQQEDSAVYLCASTMTGPSYEQYFGPGTRLTVT.

The J gene is TRBJ1-6, the V gene TRBV6-1, with D possibly matching TRBD1 (6 bases). Looked up from germline, CDR1 is MNHNS and CDR2 is SASEGT. V dropped 8 bases and J dropped 9 bases, with 20 bases sitting between them. The CDR3 sequence is 15 residues long. CDR3 sequence reads: CASGGQPLLSSPLHF. CDR3 sequence (DNA): TGTGCCAGCGGAGGACAGCCTCTTTTGAGTTCACCCCTCCACTTT.